This section outlines one T cell receptor (beta chain) sequence together with its context. TCRdb's copy holds only in-frame clones and misses some; the assay was immunoSEQ multiplex PCR. The sample consists of almost 750,000 clones, over 55% of them appearing once. CDR1 is MNHEY and CDR2 is SMNVEV in the germline V gene (reference sequence). The CDR3 length is 15 residues. Trimming stripped 4 bases from V and 3 bases from J, with 15 bases between. The data are from a study of shared clonotypes between healthy human individuals. Source material: memory CD4+ T cells sorted from blood. Subset of the sample: CD45RA-negative fraction. The receptor comes from a young woman in good health. The chain combines TRBV27 with TRBJ1-1; D may be TRBD1 (6 bases). In DNA, the CDR3 is TGTGCCAGCAGTTCTACAGGGATAACCGACACTGAAGCTTTCTTT. Its protein is CASSSTGITDTEAFF.